This T cell receptor (beta chain) was observed in a study of T cell changes during pregnancy in multiple sclerosis. The CDR3 length is 16 residues. The germline V gene encodes CDR1 KGHSH and CDR2 LQKENI. V was pared by 0 bases and J by 2 bases, with 5 bases of the junction left unmatched. Using immunoSEQ multiplex PCR, the repertoire was profiled, and TCRdb retains in-frame clones only, with some absent. The table shows about 110,000 clones, with just over 90% occurring only once. The V and J genes are TRBV18 and TRBJ1-1; 8 bases match TRBD1. Sequenced material: peripheral blood, taken after pregnancy. This sequence originates from a female donor with multiple sclerosis, enrolled in a pregnancy study. CDR3 amino acids: CASSPPYRGSNTEAFF. The DNA for the CDR3 is TGTGCCAGCTCACCACCGTACAGGGGGAGTAACACTGAAGCTTTCTTT.